This TCR beta chain was obtained from a study of blood T cells in healthy people across ages. A note on this clonotype: Antigen unknown. The junction and the germline gene differ at one end; a read error may be behind it.

The CDR3 length is 14 residues. Germline V gene lookup returns CDR1 SEHNR and CDR2 FQNEAQ (reference sequence). Through a sample-barcoded 5' primer and a J-beta primer mix, a second PCR was run for about 6 to 11 cycles. Each CDR3 protein is one row after TCRdb ran MiXCR on the 5' RACE reads. There are 1.5 million to 2 million distinct CDR3 sequences in the sample; about 28% occur only once, and 6.5% to 8.5% lies in the top ten. Study observations and caveats: The authors considered diversity estimates from one million T cells to be underestimates. A strong correlation between TCR beta diversity and naive T cell percentage was seen.

The V gene is TRBV7-9, the J gene TRBJ2-1; 8 nucleotides match TRBD1. Material: blood. The receptor comes from a woman aged 25 to 45 in good health. The CDR3, as DNA: TGTGCCTGCAGCTCCGACAGGGGTTTCTATGAGCAGTTCTTC. Translating it yields CACSSDRGFYEQFF.